Listed below are T cell receptor beta chains from one sample, sequenced in a study of early T cells in non-severe SARS-CoV-2 infection. TCRdb passed the 5' RACE reads through MiXCR, listing each CDR3 protein once. The data hold over 25,000 distinct CDR3 sequences, with 4.5% observed a single time. The sequencing input was whole blood. The receptors here all came from an adult who was a healthcare worker with PCR-confirmed SARS-CoV-2 infection or an uninfected control (not recorded which). CDR3s include the opening cysteine and the closing phenylalanine or tryptophan. The D gene is left open where the match is weak. Where a row states a size, it is once, few, many or the class of an expanded clone; other rows omit it.

v_call	clone_size	d_call	j_call	cdr3_aa	cdr3_nt
TRBV2	few	NA	TRBJ1-4	CASSETGQSNEKLFF	TGTGCCAGCAGTGAAACCGGACAGTCTAATGAAAAACTGTTTTTT
TRBV10-3	few	NA	TRBJ2-2	CAISIHSGTGELFF	TGTGCCATCAGTATTCACTCGGGGACCGGGGAGCTGTTTTTT
TRBV6-6	NA	NA	TRBJ2-7	CASAIRANVQYF	TGTGCCAGCGCCATCAGGGCCAACGTGCAGTACTTC
TRBV6-2/TRBV6-3	many	TRBD2	TRBJ2-3	CASKLAGDPDTQYF	TGTGCCAGCAAACTAGCGGGGGACCCGGATACGCAGTATTTT
TRBV6-1	NA	NA	TRBJ2-1	CASRIARSSYNEQFF	TGTGCCAGCAGAATAGCGAGGAGCTCCTACAATGAGCAGTTCTTC
TRBV7-9	many	NA	TRBJ2-3	CASSVPGTDTQYF	TGTGCCAGCAGCGTCCCCGGCACAGATACGCAGTATTTT
TRBV4-2	NA	NA	TRBJ2-1	CASSQHGPTNEQFF	TGTGCCAGCAGCCAACACGGGCCCACCAATGAGCAGTTCTTC
TRBV9	many	NA	TRBJ2-2	CASSVGSLGAGELFF	TGTGCCAGCAGCGTAGGGTCCCTAGGAGCCGGGGAGCTGTTTTTT
TRBV7-8	many	TRBD2	TRBJ2-1	CASSLALAAYNEQFF	TGTGCCAGCAGCTTAGCACTAGCGGCTTACAATGAGCAGTTCTTC
TRBV20-1	NA	NA	TRBJ2-7	CSAVEGSSYEQYF	TGCAGTGCCGTAGAGGGGAGCTCCTACGAGCAGTACTTC
TRBV5-1	few	NA	TRBJ1-4	CASRRTGATNEKLFF	TGCGCCAGCAGACGGACGGGGGCAACTAATGAAAAACTGTTTTTT
TRBV2	NA	TRBD2	TRBJ2-5	CAPPAGDIETQYF	TGTGCCCCCCCAGCGGGGGATATCGAGACCCAGTACTTC
TRBV4-3	many	TRBD1	TRBJ1-2	CASTPGTVTGPYGYTF	TGCGCCAGCACCCCCGGAACCGTGACAGGGCCCTATGGCTACACCTTC
TRBV7-9	many	TRBD2	TRBJ2-1	CASSASTSGGAYNEQFF	TGTGCCAGCAGCGCCTCGACTAGCGGGGGGGCCTACAATGAGCAGTTCTTC
TRBV11-2	few	NA	TRBJ1-1	CASSLVQPRKTEAFF	TGTGCCAGCAGCTTGGTTCAGCCTAGAAAGACTGAAGCTTTCTTT
TRBV3-1	few	NA	TRBJ1-2	CASSHVHGYTF	TGTGCCAGCAGCCATGTCCATGGCTACACCTTC
TRBV3-1	many	NA	TRBJ2-2	CASSVTSQGFGTGELFF	TGTGCCAGCAGCGTCACCTCCCAGGGGTTCGGCACCGGGGAGCTGTTTTTT
TRBV2	many	NA	TRBJ1-1	CASSSQELRAFF	TGTGCCAGCAGTTCTCAGGAATTGAGAGCTTTCTTT
TRBV6-5	many	NA	TRBJ2-1	CASSKQGRDEQFF	TGTGCCAGCAGCAAACAGGGGAGGGATGAGCAGTTCTTC
TRBV28	NA	NA	TRBJ2-5	CASSGYSGETQYF	TGTGCCAGCAGTGGATACAGTGGGGAGACCCAGTACTTC
TRBV7-9	many	NA	TRBJ1-1	CASTPGSATEAFF	TGTGCCAGCACCCCAGGATCCGCCACTGAAGCTTTCTTT
TRBV2	many	NA	TRBJ2-6	CASSELIPGPSSGANVLTF	TGTGCCAGCAGTGAATTAATACCGGGACCAAGCTCTGGGGCCAACGTCCTGACTTTC
TRBV20-1	NA	NA	TRBJ2-5	CSAGEKGETQYF	TGCAGTGCTGGGGAAAAAGGAGAGACCCAGTACTTC
TRBV5-1	NA	NA	TRBJ2-2	CASSLGLTADTGELFF	TGCGCCAGCAGCTTGGGACTTACCGCGGACACCGGGGAGCTGTTTTTT
TRBV9	many	TRBD1	TRBJ1-5	CASSGTGDQPQHF	TGTGCCAGCAGCGGGACAGGCGATCAGCCCCAGCATTTT
TRBV6-5	many	TRBD1	TRBJ2-7	CASSYGGTGHYEQYF	TGTGCCAGCAGTTACGGGGGGACAGGGCACTACGAGCAGTACTTC
TRBV5-1	many	TRBD2	TRBJ2-7	CASSPGLAGVEQYF	TGCGCCAGCAGCCCCGGACTAGCGGGGGTAGAGCAGTACTTC
TRBV11-2	many	NA	TRBJ2-2	CASSLAGAANTGELFF	TGTGCCAGCAGCTTAGCGGGGGCCGCGAACACCGGGGAGCTGTTTTTT
TRBV10-3	NA	TRBD1	TRBJ2-5	CAIKQGASETQYF	TGTGCCATCAAACAGGGGGCTTCGGAGACCCAGTACTTC
TRBV27	few	NA	TRBJ2-6	CASSLNSGANVLTF	TGTGCCAGCAGTTTGAACTCTGGGGCCAACGTCCTGACTTTC
TRBV20-1	NA	NA	TRBJ1-1	CSAPVGTDTEAFF	TGCAGTGCCCCGGTCGGTACGGACACTGAAGCTTTCTTT
TRBV2	many	NA	TRBJ1-5	CASSGSYSNQPQHF	TGTGCCAGCAGCGGCAGCTATAGCAATCAGCCCCAGCATTTT
TRBV30	many	NA	TRBJ1-1	CAWKWDMNTEAFF	TGTGCCTGGAAGTGGGACATGAACACTGAAGCTTTCTTT
TRBV20-1	many	TRBD1	TRBJ1-5	CSAQDRVPNQPQHF	TGCAGTGCCCAGGACAGGGTGCCTAATCAGCCCCAGCATTTT
TRBV6-5	many	NA	TRBJ2-2	CASTRAAPDTGELFF	TGTGCCAGCACCAGGGCGGCGCCGGACACCGGGGAGCTGTTTTTT
TRBV7-8	NA	TRBD1	TRBJ1-6	CASSLVGQYNSPLHF	TGTGCCAGCAGCTTAGTGGGACAGTATAATTCACCCCTCCACTTT
TRBV7-9	few	NA	TRBJ2-2	CASSSERGELFF	TGTGCCAGCAGCTCCGAGCGAGGGGAGCTGTTTTTT
TRBV6-5	many	TRBD2	TRBJ2-3	CASSYGLAGTDTQYF	TGTGCCAGCAGTTACGGACTAGCCGGCACAGATACGCAGTATTTT
TRBV6-2/TRBV6-3	NA	TRBD2	TRBJ2-4	CASRDRDYWAKNIQYF	TGTGCCAGCAGGGACCGGGACTACTGGGCCAAAAACATTCAGTACTTC
TRBV15	NA	NA	TRBJ1-5	CATSAFLEGQPQHF	TGTGCCACCAGCGCATTCCTTGAGGGTCAGCCCCAGCATTTT
TRBV6-5	few	TRBD1	TRBJ1-2	CASSQGGLGGYTF	TGTGCCAGCAGCCAGGGGGGGCTAGGCGGCTACACCTTC
TRBV9	NA	TRBD1	TRBJ2-3	CASSVGQGIGTDTQYF	TGTGCCAGCAGCGTAGGACAGGGGATTGGAACAGATACGCAGTATTTT
TRBV13	many	TRBD1	TRBJ1-3	CASSLDRVPGNTIYF	TGTGCCAGCAGCTTGGACAGGGTCCCTGGAAACACCATATATTTT
TRBV29-1	few	TRBD2	TRBJ2-2	CSVPTSGANTGELFF	TGCAGCGTGCCAACTAGCGGGGCGAACACCGGGGAGCTGTTTTTT
TRBV11-2	many	NA	TRBJ1-2	CASSSGLYGYTF	TGTGCCAGCAGCTCAGGCCTTTATGGCTACACCTTC
TRBV6-5	few	NA	TRBJ1-1	CASSYSRGWTEAFF	TGTGCCAGCAGTTACTCCCGGGGCTGGACTGAAGCTTTCTTT
TRBV5-8	NA	NA	TRBJ2-5	CASSPGTDFGETQYF	TGTGCCAGCAGTCCGGGAACTGACTTCGGGGAGACCCAGTACTTC
TRBV20-1	NA	NA	TRBJ2-3	CSARYRRTPRTDTQYF	TGCAGTGCTAGATATCGCAGAACACCCCGCACAGATACGCAGTATTTT
TRBV30	many	NA	TRBJ1-1	CAWSAQGRAFF	TGTGCCTGGAGTGCCCAGGGACGAGCTTTCTTT
TRBV24-1	many	TRBD2	TRBJ2-7	CATSRREFPYEQYF	TGTGCCACCAGTAGGCGGGAGTTTCCCTACGAGCAGTACTTC
TRBV5-1	many	NA	TRBJ2-2	CASSFGGPDTGELFF	TGCGCCAGCAGCTTTGGGGGGCCGGACACCGGGGAGCTGTTTTTT
TRBV19	many	NA	TRBJ2-6	CASSQRDGLSGANVLTF	TGTGCCAGTAGTCAACGGGACGGACTCTCTGGGGCCAACGTCCTGACTTTC
TRBV18	few	TRBD1	TRBJ1-4	CASSLGTGEKLFF	TGTGCCAGCTCACTTGGGACAGGTGAAAAACTGTTTTTT
TRBV12-3/TRBV12-4	NA	NA	TRBJ2-6	CASSLGIFSGANVLTF	TGTGCCAGCAGTCTAGGGATTTTCTCTGGGGCCAACGTCCTGACTTTC
TRBV11-3	many	NA	TRBJ2-1	CASSFDGLEEQFF	TGTGCCAGCAGCTTCGACGGTTTGGAGGAGCAGTTCTTC
TRBV14	few	NA	TRBJ2-7	CASSRATSYEQYF	TGTGCCAGCAGCCGCGCAACCTCCTACGAGCAGTACTTC
TRBV6-5	many	NA	TRBJ1-1	CASSYDGTEAFF	TGTGCCAGCAGTTACGATGGCACTGAAGCTTTCTTT